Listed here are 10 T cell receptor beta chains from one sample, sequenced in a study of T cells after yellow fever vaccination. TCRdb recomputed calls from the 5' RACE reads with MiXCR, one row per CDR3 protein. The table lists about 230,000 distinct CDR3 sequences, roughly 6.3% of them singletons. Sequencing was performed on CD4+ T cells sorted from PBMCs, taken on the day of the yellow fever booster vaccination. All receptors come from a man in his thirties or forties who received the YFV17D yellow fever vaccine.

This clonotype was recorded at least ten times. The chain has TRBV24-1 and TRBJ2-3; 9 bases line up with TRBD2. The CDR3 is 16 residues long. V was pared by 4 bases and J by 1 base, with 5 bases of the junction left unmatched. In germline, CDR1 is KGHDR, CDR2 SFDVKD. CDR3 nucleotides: TGTGCCACCAGTGACCCGGGACTAGCAGGCACAGATACGCAGTATTTT. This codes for CATSDPGLAGTDTQYF.

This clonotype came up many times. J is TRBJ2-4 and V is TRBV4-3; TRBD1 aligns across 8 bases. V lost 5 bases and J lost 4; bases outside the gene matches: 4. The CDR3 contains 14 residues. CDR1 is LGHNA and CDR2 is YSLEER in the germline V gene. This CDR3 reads CASSDTGGKNIQYF. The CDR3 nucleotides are TGCGCCAGCAGCGACACAGGGGGGAAAAACATTCAGTACTTC.

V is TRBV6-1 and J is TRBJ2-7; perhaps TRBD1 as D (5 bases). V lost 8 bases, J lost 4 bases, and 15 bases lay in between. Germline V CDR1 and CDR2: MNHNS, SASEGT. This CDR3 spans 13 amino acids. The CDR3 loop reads CASGASLGYEQYF. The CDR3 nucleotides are TGTGCCAGCGGGGCTTCTTTGGGGTACGAGCAGTACTTC.

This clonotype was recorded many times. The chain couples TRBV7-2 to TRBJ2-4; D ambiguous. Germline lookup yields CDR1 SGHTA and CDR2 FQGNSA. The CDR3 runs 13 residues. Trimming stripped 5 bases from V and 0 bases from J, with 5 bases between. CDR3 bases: TGTGCCAGCAGCGAACGAGCCAAAAACATTCAGTACTTC. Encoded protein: CASSERAKNIQYF.

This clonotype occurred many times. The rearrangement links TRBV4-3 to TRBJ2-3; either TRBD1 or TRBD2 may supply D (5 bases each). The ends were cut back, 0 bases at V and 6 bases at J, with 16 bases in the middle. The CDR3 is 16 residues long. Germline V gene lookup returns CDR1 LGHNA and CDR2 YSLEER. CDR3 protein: CASSQDPRDRGDTQYF. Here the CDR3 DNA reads TGCGCCAGCAGCCAAGATCCCCGGGACCGGGGCGATACGCAGTATTTT.

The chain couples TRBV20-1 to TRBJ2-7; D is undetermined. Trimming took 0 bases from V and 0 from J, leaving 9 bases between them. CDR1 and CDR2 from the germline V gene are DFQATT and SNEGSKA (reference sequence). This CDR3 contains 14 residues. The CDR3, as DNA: TGCAGTGCTAGAGATACAGCCGGCTCCTACGAGCAGTACTTC. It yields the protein CSARDTAGSYEQYF.

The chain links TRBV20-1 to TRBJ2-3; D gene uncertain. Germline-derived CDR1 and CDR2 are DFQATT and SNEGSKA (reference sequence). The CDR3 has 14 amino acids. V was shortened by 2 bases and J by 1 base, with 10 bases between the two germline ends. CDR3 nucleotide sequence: TGCAGTGCTAGAAAGGGTTTGGGCACAGATACGCAGTATTTT. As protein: CSARKGLGTDTQYF.

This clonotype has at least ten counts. DNA of the CDR3: TGTGCCAGCAGCTCCTCGGCGGGGTACACCGGGGAGCTGTTTTTT. Its protein is CASSSSAGYTGELFF. V and J are TRBV7-7 and TRBJ2-2; tentative D call: TRBD2 (6 bases). CDR3 size: 15 residues. CDR1 is SSHAT, CDR2 FNYEAQ, per germline (reference sequence). Trimming left V 4 bases short and J 3 bases short, with 12 bases between.

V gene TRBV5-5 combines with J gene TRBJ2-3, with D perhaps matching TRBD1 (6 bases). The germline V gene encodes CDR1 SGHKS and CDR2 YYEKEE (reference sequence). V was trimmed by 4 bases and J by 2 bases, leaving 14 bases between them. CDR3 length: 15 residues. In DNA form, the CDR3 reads TGTGCCAGCAGCGCTTCAGGGGCTTCCACAGATACGCAGTATTTT. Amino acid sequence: CASSASGASTDTQYF.

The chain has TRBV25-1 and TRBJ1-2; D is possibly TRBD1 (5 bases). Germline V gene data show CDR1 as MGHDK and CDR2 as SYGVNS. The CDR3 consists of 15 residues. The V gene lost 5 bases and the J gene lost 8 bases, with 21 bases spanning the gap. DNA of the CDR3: TGTGCCAGCAGTCAGCCCGGGACTCAGCCCGGGGGCTACACCTTC. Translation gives CASSQPGTQPGGYTF.